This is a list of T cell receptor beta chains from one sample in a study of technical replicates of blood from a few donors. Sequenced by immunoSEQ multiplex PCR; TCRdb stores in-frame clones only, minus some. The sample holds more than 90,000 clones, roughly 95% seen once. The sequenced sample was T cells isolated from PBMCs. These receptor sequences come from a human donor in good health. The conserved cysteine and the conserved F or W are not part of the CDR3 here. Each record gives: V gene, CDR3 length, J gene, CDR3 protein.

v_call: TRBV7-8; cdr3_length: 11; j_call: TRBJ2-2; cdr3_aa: ASSLQGTGELF
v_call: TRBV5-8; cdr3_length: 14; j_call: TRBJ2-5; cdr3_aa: ASSRLFGQQGETQY
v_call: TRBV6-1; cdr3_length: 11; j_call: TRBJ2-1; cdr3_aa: ASNGLARDEQF
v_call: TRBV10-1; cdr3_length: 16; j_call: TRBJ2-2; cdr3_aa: ARFRDRGKDNNTGELF
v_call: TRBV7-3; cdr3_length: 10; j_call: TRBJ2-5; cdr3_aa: ASGGPGETQY
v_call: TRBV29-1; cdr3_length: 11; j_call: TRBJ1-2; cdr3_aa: SVRTTRDYGYT
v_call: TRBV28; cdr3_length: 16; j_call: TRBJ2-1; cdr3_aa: ASRLPALRTGVYNEQF
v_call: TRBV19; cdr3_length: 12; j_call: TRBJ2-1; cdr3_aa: ASSPSGGANEQF
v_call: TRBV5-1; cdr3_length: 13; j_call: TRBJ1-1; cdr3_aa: ASSRDRDRVTEAF
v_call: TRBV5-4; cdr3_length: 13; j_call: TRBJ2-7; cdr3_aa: ASSLAGLTAREQY
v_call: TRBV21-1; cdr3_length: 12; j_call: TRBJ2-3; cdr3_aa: ASSNSGGTDTQY